The 10 T cell receptor beta chains given below trace back to one sample, sequenced in a study of T cells in Graves' hyperthyroidism and ophthalmopathy. What was amplified from RNA transcripts were TCR beta CDR3 regions. RT-PCR in the first round (using the HTBI primer set) targeted the TCR CDR3. TCRdb passed the multiplex PCR reads through MiXCR, listing each CDR3 protein once. This repertoire shows about 500,000 distinct CDR3 sequences, about 16% found once; its top ten account for roughly 29%. The sample was blood. Every receptor here comes from a woman in her 30s with Graves' ophthalmopathy.

The table lists this clonotype with many counts. The chain joins TRBV7-8 to TRBJ2-2; 13 bases agree with TRBD2. Germline-derived CDR1 and CDR2 are SGHVS and FQNEAQ. The ends lost 5 bases at V and 4 bases at J; junction bases unmatched: 7. The CDR3 consists of 17 residues. CDR3: CASSPRLAGGITGELFF. CDR3 coding DNA: TGTGCCAGCAGCCCAAGACTAGCGGGAGGTATCACCGGGGAGCTGTTTTTT.

Ten or more counts support this clonotype. The junction departs from germline at one end; a sequencing error may be responsible. The J gene is TRBJ1-6, the V gene TRBV2; TRBD1 matches 7 bases. The CDR3 spans 13 residues. In germline, CDR1 is SNHLY, CDR2 FYNNEI. DNA of the CDR3: TGTGCCAGCACTGACAGGGATAACTCACCCCTCCACTTT. Translated: CASTDRDNSPLHF. Using reference TRBV2 and TRBJ1-6 for the parts outside the CDR3, the full variable domain is EPEVTQTPSHQVTQMGQEVILRCVPISNHLYFYWYRQILGQKVEFLVSFYNNEISEKSEIFDDQFSVERPDGSNFTLKIRSTKLEDSAMYFCASTDRDNSPLHFGNGTRLTVT.

The rearrangement links TRBV7-3 to TRBJ1-6; 7 bases align to TRBD1. The CDR3 consists of 16 residues. Germline CDR1 SGHTA, CDR2 FQGTGA. J lost 2 bases, V lost 11 bases, and 12 bases had no gene match. The CDR3 loop is CAPSKGGGAYNSPLHF. The DNA for the CDR3 is TGTGCCCCTAGCAAGGGAGGGGGCGCCTATAATTCACCCCTCCACTTT.

This clonotype was counted many times. The rearrangement links TRBV28 to TRBJ2-1, with unresolved D. Germline V gene lookup returns CDR1 MDHEN and CDR2 SYDVKM. V was clipped by 3 bases and J by 0 bases, with 9 bases between them. The length of the CDR3 is 15 residues. Here the CDR3 reads CASSFELSSYNEQFF. For the CDR3, the DNA is TGTGCCAGCAGTTTCGAGTTGAGCTCCTACAATGAGCAGTTCTTC.

This clonotype came up many times. This chain links TRBV6-1 with TRBJ2-3; possible D gene TRBD2, 6 bases. In germline, CDR1 is MNHNS, CDR2 SASEGT. CDR3 size: 13 residues. V was trimmed by 7 bases and J by 6 bases, leaving 14 bases between them. The CDR3 nucleotides read TGTGCCAGCATAAGGAGCGGGTGGGATACGCAGTATTTT. Translation gives CASIRSGWDTQYF.

The chain carries TRBV7-2 and TRBJ1-2; TRBD1 matches 9 bases. The CDR3 consists of 15 residues. Per the germline V gene, CDR1 is SGHTA and CDR2 is FQGNSA. Trimming cost V 1 base and J 5 bases; bases outside gene matches: 5. CDR3 bases: TGTGCCAGCAGCTTAGGCGGGACAGGGAGTTATGGCTACACCTTC. Translating gives CASSLGGTGSYGYTF.

This clonotype was counted at least ten times. The chain joins TRBV30 to TRBJ2-7, with a tentative D call TRBD2 (6 bases). The CDR3 is 17 residues long. Germline CDR1 reads GTSNPN; CDR2 reads SVGIG (reference sequence). Trimming left V 0 bases short and J 2 bases short, with 20 bases between. The CDR3 coding sequence is TGTGCCTGGAGTGTACTTCGGGGTCTCGGGGGAGCCTACGAGCAGTACTTC. Its protein is CAWSVLRGLGGAYEQYF.

Regarding this clonotype: With a much larger clone just one base away, this may be a read error. This sequence joins TRBV5-1 and TRBJ2-1; D may be TRBD2 (6 bases). Germline CDR1 reads SGHRS; CDR2 reads YFSETQ. V lost 4 bases, J lost 3 bases, and 14 bases lay in between. This CDR3 has 15 amino acids. The DNA for the CDR3 is TGCGCCAGCAGCGGGGCCGGGACTGGCTACAATGAGCAGTTCTTC. This translates into CASSGAGTGYNEQFF.

This clonotype was counted a few times. Here the CDR3 reads CASIRDSTDTQYF. CDR3 nucleotides: TGTGCCAGCATTAGGGACAGCACAGATACGCAGTATTTT. This chain uses TRBV6-2 or TRBV6-3 with TRBJ2-3; D tentatively reads TRBD1 or TRBD2 (5 bases each). CDR1 and CDR2 (germline): MNHEY, SVGEGT. The CDR3 runs to 13 residues. V dropped 7 bases and J dropped 0 bases, with 8 bases sitting between them.

J is TRBJ2-5 and V is TRBV11-3; either TRBD1 or TRBD2 may supply D (5 bases each). V gave up 1 base and J gave up 3 bases, with 15 bases separating them. The CDR3 runs to 16 residues. Germline assignment: CDR1 SGHNT and CDR2 YENEEA. Here the CDR3 reads CASSLGSWGLEETQYF. CDR3 in DNA: TGTGCCAGCAGCTTAGGCTCATGGGGGTTGGAAGAGACCCAGTACTTC.